Following are 22 T cell receptor beta chains from one sample sequenced in a study of Ad26.COV2.S vaccination and SARS-CoV-2 variants. Indicated treatment: around 19 received Ad26.COV2.S at low or high dose, single or two shots; five or six received placebo; per-sample allocation not given. Samples were taken on day 63 after the first vaccine or placebo injection. TCRdb's table, derived via immunoSEQ multiplex PCR, lists solely in-frame clones and lacks some. The data hold around 320,000 clones, with approximately 80% observed a single time. This material consisted of peripheral blood, taken in a trial of Ad26.COV2.S vaccine versus placebo. Receptors were obtained from a person between 18 and 59 years old who received the Ad26.COV2.S COVID-19 vaccine or a placebo.

V gene TRBV11-2 combines with J gene TRBJ2-5; 15 bases map to TRBD2. This CDR3 has 16 amino acids. Per germline, CDR1 SGHAT and CDR2 FQNNGV. Losses at the gene ends were 7 bases for V and 5 bases for J; bases not matched to a gene: 8. The CDR3 reads CASTEGLAGGSETQYF. DNA for the CDR3: TGTGCCAGCACCGAGGGACTAGCGGGGGGTAGTGAGACCCAGTACTTC.

A note on this clone: This sample also contains other DNA sequences that code for the same CDR3. The chain employs TRBV4-1 and TRBJ2-7; possibly TRBD1 for D (6 bases). Trimming removed 1 base at V and 0 bases at J, with 10 bases between. CDR3 length equals 15 residues. Looked up from germline, CDR1 is MGHRA and CDR2 is YSYEKL. The CDR3 nucleotides read TGCGCCAGCAGCCAAGTCGGGACATCCTCCTACGAGCAGTACTTC. Amino acid sequence: CASSQVGTSSYEQYF.

This rearrangement joins TRBV28 to TRBJ2-7, with 7 bases matching TRBD2. The V segment lost 5 bases and the J segment 3 bases; nucleotides outside the gene matches: 7. Germline V gene lookup returns CDR1 MDHEN and CDR2 SYDVKM. The CDR3 covers 14 residues. CDR3 sequence: CASSTPGTIYEQYF. CDR3 sequence (DNA): TGTGCCAGCAGTACCCCCGGGACTATCTACGAGCAGTACTTC.

The chain links TRBV6-1 to TRBJ2-7, with a possible D match to TRBD1 (5 bases). The germline gives CDR1 MNHNS, CDR2 SASEGT. Trimming removed 1 base from V and 3 bases from J, with 13 bases in between. CDR3 size: 15 residues. The DNA for the CDR3 is TGTGCCAGCAGTGAAGGACCAGGGTCTTTCTACGAGCAGTACTTC. Its translation is CASSEGPGSFYEQYF.

The chain uses TRBV2 and TRBJ1-6, with 8 bases that match TRBD1. The CDR3 runs to 14 residues. Germline CDR1 is SNHLY and CDR2 is FYNNEI. Germline trimming cut 5 bases from V and 11 bases from J; bases unmatched to any gene: 8. The CDR3 region has the DNA TGTGCCAGCAGTTCCGGGACAGGTGTACCACCCCTCCACTTT. Translating it yields CASSSGTGVPPLHF.

The chain recombines TRBV28 with TRBJ1-1, with a weak D call TRBD1 (5 bases). This CDR3 is built from 12 residues. Between the trimmed V and J ends, which lost 4 bases and 8 bases, there was a span of 11 bases. Germline V gene lookup returns CDR1 MDHEN and CDR2 SYDVKM. CDR3 amino acids: CASSSLGGEAFF. CDR3 sequence (DNA): TGTGCCAGCAGTTCCCTTGGGGGGGAAGCTTTCTTT.

V and J are TRBV6-6 and TRBJ2-3; 8 bases fit TRBD1. Germline values: CDR1 MNHNY, CDR2 SVGAGI (reference sequence). The J segment lost 4 bases and the V segment lost 5 bases, leaving 11 bases of the junction unmatched. There are 16 residues in the CDR3. The CDR3 loop reads CASSRTASGGPDTQYF. Here the CDR3 DNA reads TGTGCCAGCAGTCGAACTGCGTCAGGGGGCCCAGATACGCAGTATTTT.

V gene TRBV3-1 (or the pseudogene TRBV3-2) combines with J gene TRBJ1-1; maybe TRBD1 (5 bases). The V and J ends lost 4 bases and 11 bases respectively, with 20 bases between them. Germline V CDR1 and CDR2: LGHDT, YNNKEL (reference sequence). CDR3 length: 14 residues. The CDR3 sequence: CASSPPVGVTVAFF. The CDR3, as DNA: TGTGCCAGCAGCCCCCCCGTGGGGGTCACTGTGGCTTTCTTT.

With regard to this clone: One end of the junction varies from germline; a read error may be responsible. The chain has TRBV28 and TRBJ2-7; D may be TRBD2 (5 bases). The CDR3 loop spans 12 amino acids. The V gene's germline CDR1 is MDHEN and CDR2 SYDVKM. The CDR3 sequence: CASSLEGTIRFF. The CDR3 DNA reads TGTGCCAGCAGTTTAGAGGGTACGATAAGATTCTTC.

The V call is TRBV5-1, the J call TRBJ2-7; 8 nucleotides align to TRBD2. Losses at the gene ends were 4 bases for V and 4 bases for J; bases not matched to a gene: 16. Germline CDR1 SGHRS, CDR2 YFSETQ. The CDR3 length is 17 residues. The CDR3 nucleotides are TGCGCCAGCAGCACCATCCCAGCGGCGGGGGGCGCGTACGAGCAGTACTTC. Translated, it gives CASSTIPAAGGAYEQYF.

The chain employs TRBV12-5 and TRBJ2-7, with D perhaps being TRBD1 or TRBD2 (5 bases each). The germline CDR1 and CDR2 sequences are LGHNT and FRNRAP. The CDR3 covers 12 residues. V was cut by 0 bases and J by 7 bases, with 7 bases left in between. DNA of the CDR3: TGTGCTAGTGGTTTGGTAGGGGAGGAGCAGTACTTC. Residues: CASGLVGEEQYF. Looking up the rest from reference TRBV12-5 and TRBJ2-7 gives the full variable domain: DARVTQTPRHKVTEMGQEVTMRCQPILGHNTVFWYRQTMMQGLELLAYFRNRAPLDDSGMPKDRFSAEMPDATLATLKIQPSEPRDSAVYFCASGLVGEEQYFGPGTRLTVT.

The gene calls are TRBV6-6 and TRBJ2-5; D may be TRBD1 (6 bases). Germline values: CDR1 MNHNY, CDR2 SVGAGI (reference sequence). The V end was cut by 6 bases, the J end by 2 bases, with 7 bases between. The CDR3 runs to 12 residues. Here the CDR3 reads CASRRGQETQYF. CDR3 bases: TGTGCCAGCAGAAGGGGGCAAGAGACCCAGTACTTC.

The CDR3 DNA sequence: TGTGCCAGCAGCCAAGATCCCGCAGGGGTGAACACTGAAGCTTTCTTT. Translation gives CASSQDPAGVNTEAFF. This chain uses TRBV4-2 with TRBJ1-1; D is perhaps TRBD1 (6 bases). V was shortened by 0 bases and J by 0 bases, with 11 bases between the two germline ends. CDR1 LGHNA and CDR2 YNFKEQ come from the germline V gene. The length of the CDR3 is 16 residues.

The chain is built from TRBV4-1 and TRBJ2-7, with unresolved D. V lost 5 bases to trimming and J lost 3 bases, with 14 bases between them. The CDR3 runs 14 residues. Per germline, CDR1 MGHRA and CDR2 YSYEKL. The CDR3 is CASSSGDMNYEQYF. For the CDR3, the DNA is TGCGCCAGCAGCTCAGGCGACATGAACTACGAGCAGTACTTC.

V gene TRBV27 combines with J gene TRBJ1-1; possibly TRBD1 for D (6 bases). V was cut by 0 bases and J by 6 bases, with 11 bases left in between. This CDR3 comprises 14 residues. The V gene's germline CDR1 is MNHEY and CDR2 SMNVEV (reference sequence). This CDR3 is CASSLSRGAAEAFF. The CDR3 bases are TGTGCCAGCAGTTTATCGAGGGGGGCGGCTGAAGCTTTCTTT.

The rearrangement uses TRBV7-9 and TRBJ1-1; D is undetermined. The CDR3 extends over 16 amino acids. Looked up from germline, CDR1 is SEHNR and CDR2 is FQNEAQ (reference sequence). Trimming removed 2 bases at V and 0 bases at J, with 13 bases between. CDR3 DNA sequence: TGTGCCAGCAGCTTAAAAGTTGGGGTAATGAACACTGAAGCTTTCTTT. This sequence encodes CASSLKVGVMNTEAFF.

This chain uses TRBV28 with TRBJ1-2, with unresolved D. The CDR3 covers 15 residues. Germline CDR1 MDHEN, CDR2 SYDVKM. V was pared by 5 bases and J by 5 bases, with 18 bases between. Written as DNA, the CDR3 is TGTGCCAGCAGTGCCCGGGGAGCCCTTTCATATGGCTACACCTTC. As protein: CASSARGALSYGYTF.

This clone appeared once. The chain recombines TRBV5-1 with TRBJ2-2, with 8 nucleotides matching TRBD1. The CDR3 extends over 15 amino acids. Germline assignment: CDR1 SGHRS and CDR2 YFSETQ. V trimming: 5 bases; J trimming: 4 bases; junction bases outside the gene matches: 7. CDR3 in amino acids: CASRPTGVFTGELFF. CDR3 nucleotide sequence: TGCGCCAGCAGACCGACAGGGGTTTTCACCGGGGAGCTGTTTTTT.

The chain uses TRBV5-1 and TRBJ2-5; D is perhaps TRBD2 (6 bases). Germline V gene data show CDR1 as SGHRS and CDR2 as YFSETQ. The CDR3 is 15 residues long. Trimming cost V 4 bases and J 2 bases, with 15 bases left between them. The CDR3 DNA is TGCGCCAGCAGCCGGGGACTCCGGGGACAAGAGACCCAGTACTTC. It encodes CASSRGLRGQETQYF.

The genes are TRBV3-1 (or the pseudogene TRBV3-2) and TRBJ1-6; tentatively, D is TRBD1 (6 bases). Germline V CDR1 and CDR2: LGHDT, YNNKEL (reference sequence). The V and J ends lost 4 bases and 11 bases respectively, with 9 bases between them. The CDR3 has 12 residues. In DNA, the CDR3 is TGTGCCAGCAGCCCACAGGGCCCACCCCTCCACTTT. This encodes CASSPQGPPLHF.

This clone came up once. The chain combines TRBV5-5 with TRBJ2-1, with TRBD2 matching over 7 bases. Germline CDR1 is SGHKS and CDR2 is YYEKEE (reference sequence). Trimming removed 2 bases from V and 8 bases from J; junction bases left unmatched: 4. This CDR3 region has 13 residues. The CDR3 region is CASSFYRGDEQFF. CDR3 sequence (DNA): TGTGCCAGCAGCTTTTACCGGGGGGATGAGCAGTTCTTC. The full variable domain, with the rest looked up from reference TRBV5-5 and TRBJ2-1, is DAGVTQSPTHLIKTRGQQVTLRCSPISGHKSVSWYQQVLGQGPQFIFQYYEKEERGRGNFPDRFSARQFPNYSSELNVNALLLGDSALYLCASSFYRGDEQFFGPGTRLTVL.

The gene calls are TRBV11-2 and TRBJ2-7; 11 positions agree with TRBD2. Germline CDR1 is SGHAT and CDR2 is FQNNGV. With V trimmed by 0 bases and J by 3 bases, 7 bases remained unmatched. The CDR3 is 17 amino acids. The CDR3 DNA reads as TGTGCCAGCAGCTTAGACAATAGCCTAGCGGGGGGCTACGAGCAGTACTTC. It specifies CASSLDNSLAGGYEQYF.